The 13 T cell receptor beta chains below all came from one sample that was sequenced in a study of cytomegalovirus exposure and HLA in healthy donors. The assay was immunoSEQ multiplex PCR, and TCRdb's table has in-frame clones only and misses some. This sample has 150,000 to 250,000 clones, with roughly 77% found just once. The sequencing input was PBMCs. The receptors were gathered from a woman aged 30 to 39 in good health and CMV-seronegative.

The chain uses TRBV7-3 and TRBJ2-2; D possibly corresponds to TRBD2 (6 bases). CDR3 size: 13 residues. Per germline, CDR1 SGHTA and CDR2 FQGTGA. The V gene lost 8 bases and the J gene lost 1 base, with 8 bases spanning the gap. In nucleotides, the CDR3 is TGTGCCAGCGGCGGGAAGAACACCGGGGAGCTGTTTTTT. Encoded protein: CASGGKNTGELFF.

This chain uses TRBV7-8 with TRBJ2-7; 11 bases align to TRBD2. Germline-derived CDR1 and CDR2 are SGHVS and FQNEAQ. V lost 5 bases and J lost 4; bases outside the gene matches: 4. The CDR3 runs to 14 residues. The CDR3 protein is CASSETSGSYEQYF. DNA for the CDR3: TGTGCCAGCAGCGAAACTAGCGGGAGTTACGAGCAGTACTTC.

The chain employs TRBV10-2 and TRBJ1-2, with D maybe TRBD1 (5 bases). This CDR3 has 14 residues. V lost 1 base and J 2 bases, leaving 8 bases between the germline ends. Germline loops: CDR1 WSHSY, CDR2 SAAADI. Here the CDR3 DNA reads TGCGCCAGCAGTGAGTGGGGGGAAAACTATGGCTACACCTTC. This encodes CASSEWGENYGYTF.

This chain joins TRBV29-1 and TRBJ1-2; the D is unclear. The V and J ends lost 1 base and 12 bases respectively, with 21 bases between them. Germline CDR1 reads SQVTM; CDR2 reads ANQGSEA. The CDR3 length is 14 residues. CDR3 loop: CSVEAPLSLSLHTF. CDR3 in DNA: TGCAGCGTTGAAGCGCCCCTATCCCTATCTCTTCACACCTTC.

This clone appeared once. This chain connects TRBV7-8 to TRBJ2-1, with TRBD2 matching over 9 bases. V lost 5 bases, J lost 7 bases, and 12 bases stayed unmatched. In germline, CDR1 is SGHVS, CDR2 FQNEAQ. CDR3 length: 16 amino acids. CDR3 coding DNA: TGTGCCAGCAGCCCGCGACAGATTAGCGGGGGAAATGAGCAGTTCTTC. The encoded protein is CASSPRQISGGNEQFF. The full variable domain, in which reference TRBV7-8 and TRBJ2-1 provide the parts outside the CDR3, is GAGVSQSPRYKVAKRGQDVALRCDPISGHVSLFWYQQALGQGPEFLTYFQNEAQLDKSGLPSDRFFAERPEGSVSTLKIQRTQQEDSAVYLCASSPRQISGGNEQFFGPGTRLTVL.

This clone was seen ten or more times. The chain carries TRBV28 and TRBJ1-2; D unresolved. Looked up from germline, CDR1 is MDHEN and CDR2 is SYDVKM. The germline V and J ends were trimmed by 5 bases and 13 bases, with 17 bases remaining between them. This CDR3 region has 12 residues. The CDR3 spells CASSPPTALSTF. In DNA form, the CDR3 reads TGTGCCAGCAGTCCCCCAACTGCGTTATCCACCTTC.

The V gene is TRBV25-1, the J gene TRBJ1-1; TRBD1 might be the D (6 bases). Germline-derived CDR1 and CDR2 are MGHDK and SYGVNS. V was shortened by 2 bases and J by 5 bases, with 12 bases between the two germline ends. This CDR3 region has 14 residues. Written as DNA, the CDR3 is TGTGCCAGCAGTGAACAGGGGCGAGGGACTGAAGCTTTCTTT. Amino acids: CASSEQGRGTEAFF.

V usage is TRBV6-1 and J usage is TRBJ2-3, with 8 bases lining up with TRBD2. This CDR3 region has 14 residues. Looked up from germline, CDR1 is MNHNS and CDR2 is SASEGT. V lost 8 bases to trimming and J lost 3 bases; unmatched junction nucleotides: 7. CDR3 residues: CASDGGGPTDTQYF. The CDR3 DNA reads TGTGCCAGCGACGGGGGGGGGCCGACAGATACGCAGTATTTT.

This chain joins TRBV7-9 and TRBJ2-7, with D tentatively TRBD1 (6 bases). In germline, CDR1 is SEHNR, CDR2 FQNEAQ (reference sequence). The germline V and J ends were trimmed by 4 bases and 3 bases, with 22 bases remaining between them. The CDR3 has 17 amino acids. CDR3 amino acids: CASSSSPPKGDNYEQYF. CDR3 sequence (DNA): TGTGCCAGCAGCTCCAGCCCTCCTAAGGGGGACAACTACGAGCAGTACTTC.

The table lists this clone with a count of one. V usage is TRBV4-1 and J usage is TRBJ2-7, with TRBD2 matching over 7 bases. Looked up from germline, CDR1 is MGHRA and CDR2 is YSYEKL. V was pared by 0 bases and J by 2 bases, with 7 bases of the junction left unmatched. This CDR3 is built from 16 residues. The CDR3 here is CASSQDGEGFTYEQYF. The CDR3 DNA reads TGCGCCAGCAGCCAAGATGGGGAGGGGTTTACCTACGAGCAGTACTTC.

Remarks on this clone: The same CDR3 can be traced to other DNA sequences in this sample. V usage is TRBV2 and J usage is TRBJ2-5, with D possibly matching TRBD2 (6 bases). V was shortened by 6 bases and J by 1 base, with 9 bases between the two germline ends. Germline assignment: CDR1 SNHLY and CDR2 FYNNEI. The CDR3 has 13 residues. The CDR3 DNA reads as TGTGCCAGCAGCGGGGGAATCCAAGAGACCCAGTACTTC. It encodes CASSGGIQETQYF.

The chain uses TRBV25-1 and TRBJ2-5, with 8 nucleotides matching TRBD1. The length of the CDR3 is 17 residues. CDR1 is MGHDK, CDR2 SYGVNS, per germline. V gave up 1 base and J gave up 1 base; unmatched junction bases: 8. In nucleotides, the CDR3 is TGTGCCAGCAGTGAATTAAGGGGGACAGGCACCCAAGAGACCCAGTACTTC. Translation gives CASSELRGTGTQETQYF.

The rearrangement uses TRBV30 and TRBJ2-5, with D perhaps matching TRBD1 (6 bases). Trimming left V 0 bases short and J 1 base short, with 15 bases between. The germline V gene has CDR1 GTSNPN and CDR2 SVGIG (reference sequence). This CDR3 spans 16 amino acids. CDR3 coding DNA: TGTGCCTGGAGTGTACTCGGACAGAATTTCCAAGAGACCCAGTACTTC. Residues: CAWSVLGQNFQETQYF.